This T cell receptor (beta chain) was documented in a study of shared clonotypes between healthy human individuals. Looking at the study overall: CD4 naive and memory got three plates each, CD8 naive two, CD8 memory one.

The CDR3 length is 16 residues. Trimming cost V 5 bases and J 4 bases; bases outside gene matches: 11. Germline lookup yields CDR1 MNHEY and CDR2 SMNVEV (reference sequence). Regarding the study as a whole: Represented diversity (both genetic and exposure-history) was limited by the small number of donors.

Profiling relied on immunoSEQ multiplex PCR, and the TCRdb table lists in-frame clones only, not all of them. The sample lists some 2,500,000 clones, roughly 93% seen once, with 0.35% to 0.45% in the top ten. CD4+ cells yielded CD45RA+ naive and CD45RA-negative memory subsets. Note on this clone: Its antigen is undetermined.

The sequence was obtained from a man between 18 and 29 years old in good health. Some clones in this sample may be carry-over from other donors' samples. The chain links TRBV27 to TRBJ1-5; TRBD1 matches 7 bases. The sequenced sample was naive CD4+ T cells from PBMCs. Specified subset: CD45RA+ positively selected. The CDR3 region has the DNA TGTGCCAGCAGTCCCTCCACAGGGGTGGGGAATCAGCCCCAGCATTTT. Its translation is CASSPSTGVGNQPQHF.